This T cell receptor beta chain derives from a study of PD-1 blockade in mismatch repair-deficient tumors. Data came from immunoSEQ multiplex PCR; TCRdb stores just in-frame clones and leaves some out. Of approximately 10,000 clones detected, roughly 87% appear once; the ten largest clones hold under 15%. About this clone itself: Its antigen remains unknown.

Regarding time point: approximately ten-day in vitro stimulation with candidate mutation-associated neoantigen peptide 1. Clone fold changes were calculated against an identical culture without peptide. This CDR3 is built from 14 residues. Germline CDR1 is SGHTA and CDR2 is FQGTGA. Trimming took off 5 bases at V and 3 bases at J, with 12 bases between the two ends. The chain links TRBV7-3 to TRBJ2-3; D might be TRBD1 or TRBD2, each matching 5 bases. The sequence derives from an adult with mismatch repair-deficient cancer. The specimen comprised cells cultured in vitro, sampled from a patient treated with pembrolizumab. CDR3 sequence: CASSLRGYTDTQYF. CDR3 coding DNA: TGTGCCAGCAGCCTGAGGGGATATACAGATACGCAGTATTTT.